Detailed here is one TCR beta chain. Germline values: CDR1 MNHNS, CDR2 SASEGT. V lost 4 bases and J lost 3, with 13 bases in between. This CDR3 contains 14 residues. This related bone marrow graft donor gave peripheral blood on the day of marrow donation. Only in-frame clones appear in the TCRdb table, and some are missing; sequencing was by immunoSEQ multiplex PCR. The table lists 18,000 or so clones, 83% of them singletons. The data were taken from a study of T cells after posttransplantation cyclophosphamide. The TCR was taken from a man aged 25-45 years in good health and a related stem cell transplant donor. V is TRBV6-1 and J is TRBJ2-7; a weak D match, TRBD1 (6 bases). The sequenced sample was memory CD4+ T cells sorted from blood. The CDR3 DNA reads as TGTGCCAGCAGTGCAGGGGCGGCTAACTACGAGCAGTACTTC. It is translated as CASSAGAANYEQYF.